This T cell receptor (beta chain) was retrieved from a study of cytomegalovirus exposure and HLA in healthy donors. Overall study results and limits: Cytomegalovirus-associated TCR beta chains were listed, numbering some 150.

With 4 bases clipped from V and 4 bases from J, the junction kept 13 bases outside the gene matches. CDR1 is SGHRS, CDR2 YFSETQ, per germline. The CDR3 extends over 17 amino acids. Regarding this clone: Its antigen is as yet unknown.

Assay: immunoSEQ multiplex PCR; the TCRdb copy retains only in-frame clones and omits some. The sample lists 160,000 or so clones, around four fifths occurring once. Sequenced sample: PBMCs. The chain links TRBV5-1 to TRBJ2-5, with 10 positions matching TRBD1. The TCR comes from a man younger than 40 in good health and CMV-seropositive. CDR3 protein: CASSPGSGTGVGETQYF. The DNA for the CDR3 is TGCGCCAGCAGCCCGGGTTCCGGGACAGGGGTAGGAGAGACCCAGTACTTC.